The 14 T cell receptor beta chains presented below share a single source sample, sequenced in a study of blood T cell repertoires in COVID-19. Some clones are missing from TCRdb's copy, which holds only in-frame ones; the method was immunoSEQ multiplex PCR. Seen here are some 250,000 clones, around 88% observed once, and the top ten hold 5% to 6%. Sequencing was carried out using peripheral blood. The receptors were sampled from a man older than 75 with acute or convalescent COVID-19.

This chain joins TRBV20-1 and TRBJ1-5; TRBD1 matches 9 bases. CDR3 size: 14 residues. V gave up 3 bases and J gave up 5 bases; unmatched junction bases: 5. Germline values: CDR1 DFQATT, CDR2 SNEGSKA (reference sequence). The DNA for the CDR3 is TGCAGTGCTAGTCTTAACAGGGGGCATCAGCCCCAGCATTTT. This gives the protein CSASLNRGHQPQHF.

V is TRBV3-1 (or the pseudogene TRBV3-2) and J is TRBJ2-3; 9 bases are shared with TRBD2. Germline CDR1 LGHDT, CDR2 YNNKEL (reference sequence). CDR3 length: 17 residues. V gave up 0 bases and J gave up 0 bases; unmatched junction bases: 4. The CDR3 loop reads CASSQEGAGGSTDTQYF. In DNA form, the CDR3 reads TGTGCCAGCAGCCAAGAGGGCGCGGGGGGGAGCACAGATACGCAGTATTTT.

Remarks on this clone: The junction departs from germline at one end; a sequencing error may be responsible. The rearrangement links TRBV27 to TRBJ1-5, with 7 bases that match TRBD1. Looked up from germline, CDR1 is MNHEY and CDR2 is SMNVEV (reference sequence). This CDR3 is built from 13 residues. The CDR3 nucleotides are TGTGCCAGCGGTTTTACAGGGGTTGAGCCCCAGCATTTT. Translated, it gives CASGFTGVEPQHF.

This clone has just one count. The CDR3 nucleotides read TGCGCCAGCAGCCCGCCGGCCGACCGGTTGCTAGCGGGATCTGGTGGTGAGCAGTTCTTC. Its protein product is CASSPPADRLLAGSGGEQFF. V is TRBV5-1 and J is TRBJ2-1; 9 bases map to TRBD2. V shed 4 bases and J 9 bases; nucleotides not matched to a gene: 26. This CDR3 spans 20 amino acids. Per germline, CDR1 SGHRS and CDR2 YFSETQ.

The V gene is TRBV23-1, the J gene TRBJ2-7; tentatively, D is TRBD2 (6 bases). TRBV23-1 is labeled an ORF, and its function is uncertain. Trimming shortened V by 11 bases and J by 2 bases, and 19 bases separated the two germline ends. The CDR3 runs to 14 residues. The DNA of the CDR3 is TGCGCCCACCGGCAGGGACTCGAGACCTACGAGCAGTACTTC. The encoded protein is CAHRQGLETYEQYF.

The chain recombines TRBV29-1 with TRBJ2-6; D remains unclear. V was shortened by 6 bases and J by 4 bases, with 16 bases between the two germline ends. The CDR3 is 15 residues long. Germline V gene data show CDR1 as SQVTM and CDR2 as ANQGSEA. The CDR3 region is CSVSSPGSGANVLTF. The DNA of the CDR3 is TGCAGCGTGTCATCCCCCGGTTCCGGGGCCAACGTCCTGACTTTC.

This clone was seen ten or more times. This chain uses TRBV18 with TRBJ2-7; 13 nucleotides match TRBD2. The CDR3 covers 15 residues. V lost 0 bases to trimming and J lost 6 bases; unmatched junction nucleotides: 2. In germline, CDR1 is KGHSH, CDR2 LQKENI. As DNA, the CDR3 is TGTGCCAGCTCACCACCGGGACTAGCGGGGATCGAGCAGTACTTC. This gives the protein CASSPPGLAGIEQYF.

The chain combines TRBV5-1 with TRBJ2-5; 7 nucleotides agree with TRBD1. V gave up 0 bases and J gave up 5 bases; unmatched junction bases: 4. The germline gives CDR1 SGHRS, CDR2 YFSETQ. The CDR3 is 14 residues long. For the CDR3, the DNA is TGCGCCAGCAGCTTGGCACAGGGGTACGAGACCCAGTACTTC. This codes for CASSLAQGYETQYF.

The rearrangement uses TRBV28 and TRBJ1-6; TRBD1 matches 10 bases. Unmatched junction bases numbered 13, after V lost 6 bases and J lost 14 bases. CDR3 length: 15 residues. The germline CDR1 and CDR2 sequences are MDHEN and SYDVKM. CDR3 amino acids: CASRGPGTGAGSLHF. The CDR3 region has the DNA TGTGCCAGCAGGGGGCCCGGGACAGGGGCGGGTTCCCTCCACTTT.

The genes are TRBV24-1 and TRBJ1-1, with D hard to call. The CDR3 totals 12 residues. From germline, CDR1 is KGHDR and CDR2 SFDVKD. V lost 1 base to trimming and J lost 11 bases, with 10 bases between them. CDR3: CATSDFGLTAFF. As DNA, the CDR3 is TGTGCCACCAGTGATTTCGGGTTAACGGCTTTCTTT.

The CDR3 here is CASSIASGTGRNQPQHF. The CDR3, as DNA: TGTGCCAGTAGTATAGCCTCCGGGACAGGGAGGAATCAGCCCCAGCATTTT. The chain is built from TRBV19 and TRBJ1-5; TRBD1 agrees at 9 bases. V dropped 1 base and J dropped 4; count of bases not matched to a gene: 8. The length of the CDR3 is 17 residues. The V gene's germline CDR1 is LNHDA and CDR2 SQIVND (reference sequence). The whole variable domain, filled in from reference TRBV19 and TRBJ1-5, reads DGGITQSPKYLFRKEGQNVTLSCEQNLNHDAMYWYRQDPGQGLRLIYYSQIVNDFQKGDIAEGYSVSREKKESFPLTVTSAQKNPTAFYLCASSIASGTGRNQPQHFGDGTRLSIL.

The chain has TRBV19 and TRBJ2-3, with TRBD2 matching over 14 bases. The CDR3 runs to 18 residues. J was trimmed by 2 bases and V by 3 bases; bases with no gene match: 7. CDR1 LNHDA and CDR2 SQIVND come from the germline V gene (reference sequence). CDR3 residues: CASSMTSGRAQNTDTQYF. CDR3 in DNA: TGTGCCAGTAGTATGACTAGCGGGAGGGCCCAAAACACAGATACGCAGTATTTT.

V and J are TRBV5-1 and TRBJ2-3; possibly TRBD1 for D (5 bases). The CDR3 has 17 residues. V was pared by 0 bases and J by 1 base, with 15 bases between. The germline CDR1 and CDR2 sequences are SGHRS and YFSETQ. For the CDR3, the DNA is TGCGCCAGCAGCTTGGATTGGGGCAGTCAGGGCACAGATACGCAGTATTTT. Residues: CASSLDWGSQGTDTQYF. Full variable domain (missing parts from reference TRBV5-1 and TRBJ2-3): KAGVTQTPRYLIKTRGQQVTLSCSPISGHRSVSWYQQTPGQGLQFLFEYFSETQRNKGNFPGRFSGRQFSNSRSEMNVSTLELGDSALYLCASSLDWGSQGTDTQYFGPGTRLTVL.

The J gene is TRBJ1-2, the V gene TRBV27; TRBD1 matches at 7 bases. The germline V gene encodes CDR1 MNHEY and CDR2 SMNVEV (reference sequence). This CDR3 has 16 residues. Germline trimming cut 6 bases from V and 1 base from J; bases unmatched to any gene: 11. For the CDR3, the DNA is TGTGCCAGCAGGCAACAGGGGAATCTGGTTAACTATGGCTACACCTTC. The encoded protein is CASRQQGNLVNYGYTF.